The 29 T cell receptor beta chains in this list originate from one sample, sequenced in a study of cytomegalovirus exposure and HLA in healthy donors. This PCR relied on a set of 60 Vbeta primers and 13 Jbeta primers. Profiled with immunoSEQ multiplex PCR; TCRdb holds only in-frame clones, not every one. The sample holds about 140,000 clones, about 68% seen once. Input material: PBMCs. These receptors were obtained from a human donor in good health.

This clone has more than one count but fewer than ten. The V gene is TRBV15, the J gene TRBJ2-2, with TRBD1 as a possible D gene (7 bases). Germline loops: CDR1 LNHNV, CDR2 YYDKDF (reference sequence). V lost 5 bases and J lost 4, with 14 bases in between. The CDR3 is made up of 15 amino acids. This chain's CDR3 is CATSPRQGGTGELFF. The CDR3 coding sequence is TGTGCCACCAGCCCCCGACAGGGAGGCACCGGGGAGCTGTTTTTT.

V usage is TRBV4-2 and J usage is TRBJ2-3; D might be TRBD2 (6 bases). Trimming pared 1 base from V and 8 bases from J, leaving 19 bases between. The CDR3 contains 16 residues. Germline V CDR1 and CDR2: LGHNA, YNFKEQ. Here the CDR3 DNA reads TGTGCCAGCAGCCAAGCCCTCTCCGCCAATAGCGGTACGCAGTATTTT. Protein sequence: CASSQALSANSGTQYF.

V gene TRBV28 combines with J gene TRBJ2-1; possibly TRBD1 for D (5 bases). This CDR3 spans 16 amino acids. V was shortened by 6 bases and J by 2 bases, with 17 bases between the two germline ends. Germline values: CDR1 MDHEN, CDR2 SYDVKM. The CDR3 here is CASSQVWGGTYNEQFF. The CDR3 DNA sequence: TGTGCCAGCAGCCAGGTCTGGGGCGGAACCTACAATGAGCAGTTCTTC.

The chain uses TRBV28 and TRBJ2-7; tentatively, D is TRBD1 (5 bases). The CDR3 spans 10 residues. The germline CDR1 and CDR2 sequences are MDHEN and SYDVKM. Deletions cut 8 bases from V and 3 bases from J, with 5 bases between. The CDR3, as DNA: TGTGCCAGCCAGGGCTACGAGCAGTACTTC. This encodes CASQGYEQYF.

This sequence joins TRBV18 and TRBJ1-3; no definite D call. Germline lookup yields CDR1 KGHSH and CDR2 LQKENI. V lost 2 bases to trimming and J lost 0 bases, with 5 bases between them. The CDR3 is made up of 14 amino acids. The CDR3 bases are TGTGCCAGCTCACCAAGCAACTCTGGAAACACCATATATTTT. Its protein is CASSPSNSGNTIYF.

The V gene is TRBV10-3, the J gene TRBJ2-5, with 8 bases lining up with TRBD1. Germline V CDR1 and CDR2: ENHRY, SYGVKD. V trimming: 0 bases; J trimming: 2 bases; junction bases outside the gene matches: 2. The CDR3 spans 15 residues. In DNA, the CDR3 is TGTGCCATCAGTGAGTCGTGGACAGGGCAAGAGACCCAGTACTTC. Translated, it gives CAISESWTGQETQYF.

The chain combines TRBV5-6 with TRBJ2-3; 7 bases line up with TRBD2. V lost 4 bases and J lost 2; bases outside the gene matches: 10. Germline loops: CDR1 SGHDT, CDR2 YYEEEE. This CDR3 region has 16 residues. The CDR3 DNA reads TGTGCCAGCAGCCCAAGCGGGATTTACCCCACAGATACGCAGTATTTT. This gives the protein CASSPSGIYPTDTQYF.

The J gene is TRBJ2-3, the V gene TRBV5-1, with D perhaps matching TRBD2 (6 bases). The CDR3 length is 16 residues. Trimming removed 2 bases at V and 0 bases at J, with 13 bases between. Germline V gene lookup returns CDR1 SGHRS and CDR2 YFSETQ. The CDR3 DNA sequence: TGCGCCAGCAGCTTAGGGCGGGATCCTAGCACAGATACGCAGTATTTT. Its translation is CASSLGRDPSTDTQYF.

The chain links TRBV28 to TRBJ1-1; 8 nucleotides line up with TRBD1. The V segment lost 4 bases and the J segment 1 base; nucleotides outside the gene matches: 5. CDR3 length: 15 amino acids. CDR1 is MDHEN and CDR2 is SYDVKM in the germline V gene. The CDR3 bases are TGTGCCAGCAGTTCAGGGGGCGGCCCGAACACTGAAGCTTTCTTT. Its protein is CASSSGGGPNTEAFF.

In nucleotides, the CDR3 is TGTGCCAGCAGCGTTAGCCGTATAGGCGCGAACACCGGGGAGCTGTTTTTT. It codes for CASSVSRIGANTGELFF. The chain links TRBV9 to TRBJ2-2; D gene uncertain. This CDR3 has 17 residues. From germline, CDR1 is SGDLS and CDR2 YYNGEE. V gave up 2 bases and J gave up 0 bases, with 14 bases separating them. The complete variable domain, with remaining parts taken from reference TRBV9 and TRBJ2-2, reads DSGVTQTPKHLITATGQRVTLRCSPRSGDLSVYWYQQSLDQGLQFLIQYYNGEERAKGNILERFSAQQFPDLHSELNLSSLELGDSALYFCASSVSRIGANTGELFFGEGSRLTVL.

V usage is TRBV4-1 and J usage is TRBJ2-5; perhaps TRBD2 as D (6 bases). Germline CDR1 is MGHRA and CDR2 is YSYEKL. The CDR3 is 13 residues long. V was clipped by 4 bases and J by 5 bases, with 11 bases between them. CDR3 nucleotides: TGCGCCAGCAGCCGACTAGGAGGGGAGACCCAGTACTTC. Its protein is CASSRLGGETQYF.

This chain connects TRBV15 to TRBJ2-7; 11 bases fit TRBD1. The CDR3 spans 15 residues. V trimming: 1 base; J trimming: 2 bases; junction bases outside the gene matches: 1. Germline assignment: CDR1 LNHNV and CDR2 YYDKDF (reference sequence). The CDR3 sequence is CATSRGGQGAYEQYF. CDR3 nucleotides: TGTGCCACCAGCAGAGGGGGACAGGGGGCCTACGAGCAGTACTTC.

Only a few counts were recorded for this clone. This chain joins TRBV5-4 and TRBJ2-5, with D possibly TRBD2 on 5 matching bases. The CDR3 has 14 amino acids. The germline V and J ends were trimmed by 4 bases and 5 bases, with 15 bases remaining between them. Germline V gene sequence: CDR1 SGHNT, CDR2 YYREEE (reference sequence). The CDR3 sequence: CASSLGFTGETQYF. CDR3 nucleotides: TGTGCCAGCAGCCTGGGCTTTACGGGGGAGACCCAGTACTTC.

The chain couples TRBV7-8 to TRBJ1-5; 7 positions agree with TRBD1. CDR3 size: 16 residues. CDR1 and CDR2 from the germline V gene are SGHVS and FQNEAQ. The V and J ends lost 1 base and 0 bases, in that order; junction bases with no gene match: 3. CDR3 region: CASSLVRGDSNQPQHF. The CDR3 nucleotides are TGTGCCAGCAGCTTAGTCAGGGGGGATAGCAATCAGCCCCAGCATTTT.

The rearrangement uses TRBV10-3 and TRBJ2-5; a weak D match, TRBD2 (5 bases). The CDR3 runs to 13 residues. Germline V lookup: CDR1 ENHRY, CDR2 SYGVKD. V lost 3 bases to trimming and J lost 5 bases, with 10 bases between them. The CDR3 loop reads CAISDTGIETQYF. In DNA, the CDR3 is TGTGCCATCAGTGACACGGGAATCGAGACCCAGTACTTC.

This chain links TRBV7-3 with TRBJ2-3; TRBD1 agrees at 7 bases. The CDR3 covers 15 residues. The junction had 7 bases not matched to a gene; V was cut back by 5 bases and J by 2 bases. Germline loops: CDR1 SGHTA, CDR2 FQGTGA. The CDR3 sequence: CASSRGGTVTDTQYF. DNA for the CDR3: TGTGCCAGCAGCCGCGGTGGGACAGTCACAGATACGCAGTATTTT.

The rearrangement joins TRBV5-1 to TRBJ2-1; 13 nucleotides agree with TRBD2. The CDR3 loop spans 17 amino acids. After removal of 0 bases from V and 4 bases from J, the junction contained 4 bases not matched to a gene. Germline V gene sequence: CDR1 SGHRS, CDR2 YFSETQ. Here the CDR3 DNA reads TGCGCCAGCAGCTTGGGGACTAGCGGGAGTGGGTACAATGAGCAGTTCTTC. This gives the protein CASSLGTSGSGYNEQFF.

This chain uses TRBV5-4 with TRBJ2-7, with 7 nucleotides matching TRBD2. The V gene end was trimmed by 2 bases and the J gene end by 1 base; junction bases not matched to a gene: 6. Germline V gene lookup returns CDR1 SGHNT and CDR2 YYREEE (reference sequence). The CDR3 is 15 residues long. This CDR3 is CASSFGGRESYEQYF. Here the CDR3 DNA reads TGTGCCAGCAGCTTCGGCGGGAGAGAGTCCTACGAGCAGTACTTC. The full variable domain, in which reference TRBV5-4 and TRBJ2-7 provide the parts outside the CDR3, is ETGVTQSPTHLIKTRGQQVTLRCSSQSGHNTVSWYQQALGQGPQFIFQYYREEENGRGNFPPRFSGLQFPNYSSELNVNALELDDSALYLCASSFGGRESYEQYFGPGTRLTVT.

The J gene is TRBJ2-2, the V gene TRBV9, with TRBD2 matching 9 bases. In germline, CDR1 is SGDLS, CDR2 YYNGEE. The CDR3 consists of 16 residues. With V trimmed by 0 bases and J by 7 bases, 7 bases remained unmatched. The CDR3 reads CASSVDVSGSIGELFF. DNA of the CDR3: TGTGCCAGCAGCGTAGATGTTAGCGGGAGTATCGGGGAGCTGTTTTTT.

This chain links TRBV4-1 with TRBJ2-7; D not certain. The V gene lost 5 bases and the J gene lost 6 bases, with 14 bases spanning the gap. This CDR3 contains 13 residues. Germline CDR1 MGHRA, CDR2 YSYEKL. The CDR3 sequence is CASSVRGPGEQYF. The CDR3 nucleotides read TGCGCCAGCAGCGTCCGTGGCCCGGGCGAGCAGTACTTC.

This clone occurred once. Other DNA variants within this sample encode the same CDR3. The chain is built from TRBV18 and TRBJ2-3; TRBD2 agrees at 12 bases. Losses at the gene ends were 2 bases for V and 6 bases for J; bases not matched to a gene: 3. The CDR3 totals 15 residues. Germline lookup yields CDR1 KGHSH and CDR2 LQKENI. The CDR3, as DNA: TGTGCCAGCTCACCAGGGACTAGCGGGCGGGATACGCAGTATTTT. This codes for CASSPGTSGRDTQYF. Drawing the rest from reference TRBV18 and TRBJ2-3, the complete variable domain is NAGVMQNPRHLVRRRGQEARLRCSPMKGHSHVYWYRQLPEEGLKFMVYLQKENIIDESGMPKERFSAEFPKEGPSILRIQQVVRGDSAAYFCASSPGTSGRDTQYFGPGTRLTVL.

The gene calls are TRBV18 and TRBJ2-1, with D perhaps matching TRBD2 (7 bases). The CDR3 sequence is 15 residues long. V was cut by 3 bases and J by 9 bases, with 18 bases left in between. Germline-derived CDR1 and CDR2 are KGHSH and LQKENI. The CDR3 region has the DNA TGTGCCAGCTCACCTCCCTCGGGGGCGGGGGTTGAGCAGTTCTTC. It is translated as CASSPPSGAGVEQFF.

The V call is TRBV29-1, the J call TRBJ2-7; 8 bases are a match to TRBD2. The CDR3 length is 14 residues. CDR1 is SQVTM and CDR2 is ANQGSEA in the germline V gene. V trimming: 4 bases; J trimming: 5 bases; junction bases outside the gene matches: 10. CDR3 nucleotides: TGCAGCGTTGTAAGGCGGGGGGATTCTGACGAGCAGTACTTC. Amino acids: CSVVRRGDSDEQYF.

This clone turned up a few times. This chain uses TRBV4-1 with TRBJ2-7; 11 bases map to TRBD2. The CDR3 extends over 18 amino acids. The germline gives CDR1 MGHRA, CDR2 YSYEKL. Trimming cost V 2 bases and J 1 base; bases outside gene matches: 10. CDR3 amino acids: CASSQPRLAGSQSYEQYF. CDR3 DNA sequence: TGCGCCAGCAGCCAACCGAGACTAGCGGGATCGCAATCCTACGAGCAGTACTTC.

The V gene is TRBV19, the J gene TRBJ1-5; 8 nucleotides match TRBD1. This CDR3 is 19 amino acids long. Germline V gene lookup returns CDR1 LNHDA and CDR2 SQIVND (reference sequence). V lost 0 bases to trimming and J lost 2 bases; unmatched junction nucleotides: 12. The CDR3 region has the DNA TGTGCCAGTAGTATAGATCAGAGTCCAGGGGGCTCGCGCAATCAGCCCCAGCATTTT. Residues: CASSIDQSPGGSRNQPQHF. The full variable domain, completed using reference TRBV19 and TRBJ1-5, is DGGITQSPKYLFRKEGQNVTLSCEQNLNHDAMYWYRQDPGQGLRLIYYSQIVNDFQKGDIAEGYSVSREKKESFPLTVTSAQKNPTAFYLCASSIDQSPGGSRNQPQHFGDGTRLSIL.

The rearrangement joins TRBV15 to TRBJ2-7, with 8 bases aligning to TRBD2. This CDR3 spans 17 amino acids. Germline CDR1 and CDR2: LNHNV and YYDKDF (reference sequence). The V gene end was trimmed by 0 bases and the J gene end by 2 bases; junction bases not matched to a gene: 9. Here the CDR3 reads CATSRDLSGTSAYEQYF. The CDR3 nucleotides read TGTGCCACCAGCAGAGATCTCTCCGGGACTAGTGCCTACGAGCAGTACTTC.

The rearrangement uses TRBV7-9 and TRBJ2-5; possible D gene TRBD1, 6 bases. The V end was cut by 0 bases, the J end by 4 bases, with 9 bases between. CDR1 SEHNR and CDR2 FQNEAQ come from the germline V gene (reference sequence). The CDR3 spans 14 residues. The CDR3 DNA follows: TGTGCCAGCAGCTTAGCGCTAGGGGGAGAGACCCAGTACTTC. This sequence encodes CASSLALGGETQYF.

The chain employs TRBV6-6 and TRBJ1-3; D gene unclear. This CDR3 is built from 14 residues. Looked up from germline, CDR1 is MNHNY and CDR2 is SVGAGI (reference sequence). Trimming cost V 7 bases and J 0 bases, with 10 bases left between them. In DNA, the CDR3 is TGTGCCAGCATTCCCCCGAGCTCTGGAAACACCATATATTTT. The encoded protein is CASIPPSSGNTIYF.

This chain connects TRBV28 to TRBJ2-7, with 7 positions matching TRBD1. The CDR3 spans 14 residues. Germline trimming cut 4 bases from V and 0 bases from J; bases unmatched to any gene: 3. CDR1 is MDHEN, CDR2 SYDVKM, per germline. The CDR3 reads CASSSRQGSYEQYF. In nucleotides, the CDR3 is TGTGCCAGCAGTTCCCGACAGGGCTCCTACGAGCAGTACTTC. Supplemented by reference TRBV28 and TRBJ2-7, the full variable domain reads DVKVTQSSRYLVKRTGEKVFLECVQDMDHENMFWYRQDPGLGLRLIYFSYDVKMKEKGDIPEGYSVSREKKERFSLILESASTNQTSMYLCASSSRQGSYEQYFGPGTRLTVT.